Listed below are T cell receptor beta chains from one sample, sequenced in a study of human T cells and chemical hapten exposure. TCRdb fed the RACE reads into MiXCR, producing one record per CDR3 protein. The data contain nearly 80,000 distinct CDR3 sequences, 9% to 12% of them seen just once; the ten biggest clones take up approximately 1.4%. The specimen was whole blood, collected in connection with sensitization to the hapten diphenylcyclopropenone (DPC). Every receptor here comes from a woman aged 45-65 years with alopecia areata. Some clones in this sample may be carry-over from other donors' samples. Each CDR3 is given with its conserved first and last residue. The order of the fields is D gene, clone size, J gene, V gene, CDR3 DNA, CDR3 protein. The D gene is left open where the match is weak. Where a row states a size, it is once, few, many or the class of an expanded clone; other rows omit it.

D: TRBD2
size: .
J: TRBJ2-1
V: TRBV7-3
DNA: TGTGCCAGCAGCCCCCGGACTAGCTCCTACAATGAGCAGTTCTTC
CDR3: CASSPRTSSYNEQFF

D: TRBD2
size: many
J: TRBJ2-3
V: TRBV11-2
DNA: TGTGCCAGCAGCTCGGGACTAGCGGGCACAGATACGCAGTATTTT
CDR3: CASSSGLAGTDTQYF

D: TRBD1
size: .
J: TRBJ2-2
V: TRBV12-5
DNA: TGTGCTAGTGGTTCCTCGGGACAGGGGGCCTTAACCGGGGAGCTGTTTTTT
CDR3: CASGSSGQGALTGELFF

D: TRBD2
size: few
J: TRBJ2-5
V: TRBV7-3
DNA: TGTGCCAGCAGTACTAGCGGGACGGCAGAGACCCAGTACTTC
CDR3: CASSTSGTAETQYF

D: .
size: few
J: TRBJ1-4
V: TRBV5-1
DNA: TGCGCCAGCAGGAGTGACACCGGGGGTGAAAAACTGTTTTTT
CDR3: CASRSDTGGEKLFF

D: .
size: few
J: TRBJ1-1
V: TRBV2
DNA: TGTGCCAGCAGTGCAGAGAGCACTGAAGCTTTCTTT
CDR3: CASSAESTEAFF

D: TRBD1
size: .
J: TRBJ2-1
V: TRBV10-2
DNA: TGCGCCAGCAGACCACCGGGACAGGGGGCGGGGGAGCAGTTCTTC
CDR3: CASRPPGQGAGEQFF

D: .
size: .
J: TRBJ2-6
V: TRBV2
DNA: TGTGCCAGCAGTGGGTGGGACAACCTCTCTGGGGCCAACGTCCTGACTTTC
CDR3: CASSGWDNLSGANVLTF

D: .
size: few
J: TRBJ1-3
V: TRBV6-5
DNA: TGTGCCAGCAGTGCCGAGAGATCTGGAAACACCATATATTTT
CDR3: CASSAERSGNTIYF

D: .
size: few
J: TRBJ1-5
V: TRBV28
DNA: TGTGCCAGCAGTTCCGACCTCTGGCAGCCCCAGCATTTT
CDR3: CASSSDLWQPQHF

D: .
size: few
J: TRBJ2-7
V: TRBV5-1
DNA: TGCGCCAGGCCGCCCCAGGAGGAGTACTTC
CDR3: CARPPQEEYF

D: .
size: .
J: TRBJ1-5
V: TRBV28
DNA: TGTGCCAGCAGTTTCGATAGCGAACAGCCCCAGCATTTT
CDR3: CASSFDSEQPQHF

D: .
size: .
J: TRBJ2-3
V: TRBV24-1
DNA: TGTGCCACCAGTGATACCGGACGGACAGATACGCAGTATTTT
CDR3: CATSDTGRTDTQYF

D: TRBD2
size: few
J: TRBJ2-3
V: TRBV11-2
DNA: TGTGCCAGCAGCTTAGTAGTGGCCGGGACTAGCGGGAGGAGAGCAGATACGCAGTATTTT
CDR3: CASSLVVAGTSGRRADTQYF

D: TRBD2
size: many
J: TRBJ2-7
V: TRBV27
DNA: TGTGCCAGCAGTATAGAGAGAGCGGGATCATGGGAAAAGTACTTC
CDR3: CASSIERAGSWEKYF

D: .
size: few
J: TRBJ1-1
V: TRBV6-2/TRBV6-3
DNA: TGTGCCAGCAGGACGGAAAGGAGGGGTAACACTGAAGCTTTCTTT
CDR3: CASRTERRGNTEAFF

D: .
size: many
J: TRBJ1-5
V: TRBV19
DNA: TGTGCCAGTAGTCTGTGGAGGGGAAGCAATAGCAATCAGCCCCAGCATTTT
CDR3: CASSLWRGSNSNQPQHF

D: .
size: few
J: TRBJ1-2
V: TRBV20-1
DNA: TGCAGTGCTAGAGACCCGACAGGATTGGACTATGGCTACACCTTC
CDR3: CSARDPTGLDYGYTF

D: .
size: few
J: TRBJ1-5
V: TRBV5-1
DNA: TGCGCCAGCAGCTCGGGTGATGTTTCCAGCAATCAGCCCCAGCATTTT
CDR3: CASSSGDVSSNQPQHF

D: TRBD2
size: many
J: TRBJ2-2
V: TRBV29-1
DNA: TGCAGCGTCGCCCCTAGCGGGCCGTCCGGGGAGCTGTTTTTT
CDR3: CSVAPSGPSGELFF

D: TRBD1
size: .
J: TRBJ2-5
V: TRBV5-5
DNA: TGTGCCAGCAGCTTGGGGGACAGGGTGTTGACCCAGTACTTC
CDR3: CASSLGDRVLTQYF

D: .
size: .
J: TRBJ1-5
V: TRBV28
DNA: TGTGCCAGCAGTTTTAGGGGCTCGGGACAGCCCCAGCATTTT
CDR3: CASSFRGSGQPQHF

D: TRBD1
size: .
J: TRBJ2-7
V: TRBV11-2
DNA: TGTGCCAGCAGCCTCCCGGGACAGGGTCCCTACGAGCAGTACTTC
CDR3: CASSLPGQGPYEQYF

D: TRBD1
size: .
J: TRBJ2-5
V: TRBV6-5
DNA: TGTGCCAGCAGTTACTCCCGACAGGGCCCAGAGACCCAGTACTTC
CDR3: CASSYSRQGPETQYF

D: TRBD2
size: few
J: TRBJ2-3
V: TRBV24-1
DNA: TGTGCCACCAGTGAACGAGCGGGAGGGCCCCCAGATACGCAGTATTTT
CDR3: CATSERAGGPPDTQYF

D: TRBD2
size: many
J: TRBJ2-5
V: TRBV7-9
DNA: TGTGCCAGCAGCTGGACTAGAGAGACCCAGTACTTC
CDR3: CASSWTRETQYF